The 14 T cell receptor beta chains below come from one sample, sequenced in a study of PD-L1 blockade in urothelial cancer. The method was immunoSEQ multiplex PCR; TCRdb's version includes in-frame clones alone and lacks a portion of them. This table has 60,000 to 80,000 clones, almost 90% appearing once. Indicated time point: peripheral blood 6 weeks after treatment start. This material consisted of PBMCs, taken around atezolizumab (anti-PD-L1) treatment. Source of these receptors: a man in his sixties with urothelial cancer.

This clone was observed a single time. The rearrangement uses TRBV20-1 and TRBJ1-1; 8 bases agree with TRBD1. Germline V CDR1 and CDR2: DFQATT, SNEGSKA (reference sequence). This CDR3 spans 11 amino acids. With V trimmed by 5 bases and J by 4 bases, 0 bases remained unmatched. DNA for the CDR3: TGCAGTGCTGGACAGGGCACTGAAGCTTTCTTT. Amino acids: CSAGQGTEAFF.

The rearrangement uses TRBV9 and TRBJ2-3; TRBD2 aligns across 7 bases. J lost 5 bases, V lost 2 bases, and 14 bases had no gene match. This CDR3 spans 17 amino acids. Germline CDR1 reads SGDLS; CDR2 reads YYNGEE. Here the CDR3 DNA reads TGTGCCAGCAGCGTCGACCCCGGGGGAGGGACCCGAGATACGCAGTATTTT. It codes for CASSVDPGGGTRDTQYF.

This chain joins TRBV7-3 and TRBJ1-2; tentatively, D is TRBD1 (6 bases). Trimming took 2 bases from V and 7 from J, leaving 14 bases between them. In germline, CDR1 is SGHTA, CDR2 FQGTGA. The CDR3 is 14 residues long. For the CDR3, the DNA is TGTGCCAGCAGCTTACGGGGGGCCTCGGGTGGCTACACCTTC. It yields the protein CASSLRGASGGYTF.

J is TRBJ2-7 and V is TRBV28; possible D gene TRBD2, 5 bases. V lost 6 bases and J 3 bases, leaving 6 bases between the germline ends. Germline V gives CDR1 MDHEN, CDR2 SYDVKM. This CDR3 has 11 residues. CDR3 sequence: CASSRGYEQYF. CDR3 sequence (DNA): TGTGCCAGCAGCCGGGGCTACGAGCAGTACTTC.

The chain links TRBV7-2 to TRBJ2-7, with TRBD1 as a possible D gene (6 bases). Per germline, CDR1 SGHTA and CDR2 FQGNSA. Trimming took off 2 bases at V and 1 base at J, with 12 bases between the two ends. The CDR3 runs 15 residues. In DNA, the CDR3 is TGTGCCAGCAGCTTATCTTGGACAGCATCCTACGAGCAGTACTTC. It translates to CASSLSWTASYEQYF.

The chain carries TRBV5-4 and TRBJ2-7; 10 bases line up with TRBD1. This CDR3 contains 15 residues. The germline V gene encodes CDR1 SGHNT and CDR2 YYREEE (reference sequence). J lost 3 bases, V lost 4 bases, and 7 bases had no gene match. The CDR3 DNA is TGTGCCAGCAGCCCGGGGACAGGGGTCAGCTACGAGCAGTACTTC. Translating gives CASSPGTGVSYEQYF.

This chain joins TRBV19 and TRBJ1-5; no clear D gene. The CDR3 consists of 12 residues. Looked up from germline, CDR1 is LNHDA and CDR2 is SQIVND (reference sequence). V gave up 6 bases and J gave up 6 bases, with 9 bases separating them. The CDR3 DNA reads TGTGCCAGTAGAGCGCTTTCTCAGCCCCAGCATTTT. It translates to CASRALSQPQHF.

The J gene is TRBJ2-1, the V gene TRBV19; 11 bases fit TRBD2. The J segment lost 0 bases and the V segment lost 0 bases, leaving 7 bases of the junction unmatched. Per germline, CDR1 LNHDA and CDR2 SQIVND (reference sequence). The CDR3 consists of 19 residues. As DNA, the CDR3 is TGTGCCAGTAGTATAGATGTAGCGGGGGGGCGGAGCTCCTACAATGAGCAGTTCTTC. Translation gives CASSIDVAGGRSSYNEQFF.

The rearrangement uses TRBV28 and TRBJ2-7; 14 bases are a match to TRBD2. With V trimmed by 5 bases and J by 3 bases, 15 bases remained unmatched. The germline V gene has CDR1 MDHEN and CDR2 SYDVKM. The CDR3 is 19 residues long. The DNA of the CDR3 is TGTGCCAGCAGTCCCCCGGGACTAGCGGGAGCCCGACCCGGCTACGAGCAGTACTTC. Translation: CASSPPGLAGARPGYEQYF.

This clone was detected once. The CDR3 region has the DNA TGTGCCAGCAGTTTAGAGCGGGGGAGGTTCAATGAGCAGTTCTTC. Translated: CASSLERGRFNEQFF. The rearrangement joins TRBV27 to TRBJ2-1; 8 positions agree with TRBD2. CDR1 is MNHEY and CDR2 is SMNVEV in the germline V gene (reference sequence). Germline trimming cut 2 bases from V and 6 bases from J; bases unmatched to any gene: 6. The CDR3 totals 15 residues.

This clone was observed a single time. This chain links TRBV6-5 with TRBJ2-7; D is possibly TRBD1 (5 bases). Germline V CDR1 and CDR2: MNHEY, SVGAGI. Trimming cost V 5 bases and J 6 bases, with 17 bases left between them. The CDR3 covers 14 residues. DNA for the CDR3: TGTGCCAGCAGTAGGGATGCAGGGTCAGGCGAGCAGTACTTC. Protein sequence: CASSRDAGSGEQYF.

This sequence joins TRBV6-4 and TRBJ1-1, with D unclear. CDR1 and CDR2 from the germline V gene are MRHNA and SNTAGT. V was shortened by 4 bases and J by 1 base, with 4 bases between the two germline ends. The CDR3 has 12 amino acids. The CDR3, as DNA: TGTGCCAGCAGTGGCGGGAACACTGAAGCTTTCTTT. It codes for CASSGGNTEAFF.

The chain couples TRBV13 to TRBJ1-6; D not certain. CDR3 length: 16 residues. The germline CDR1 and CDR2 sequences are PRHDT and FYEKMQ (reference sequence). Trimming took off 0 bases at V and 4 bases at J, with 10 bases between the two ends. DNA for the CDR3: TGTGCCAGCAGCTTAGGTTCTGCGTTTTATAATTCACCCCTCCACTTT. Its protein product is CASSLGSAFYNSPLHF.

This chain connects TRBV5-1 to TRBJ1-5, with D possibly TRBD1 on 5 matching bases. This CDR3 contains 15 residues. V was trimmed by 0 bases and J by 0 bases, leaving 7 bases between them. Germline assignment: CDR1 SGHRS and CDR2 YFSETQ. This CDR3 is CASSLAGDSNQPQHF. The CDR3 nucleotides read TGCGCCAGCAGCTTGGCGGGGGATAGCAATCAGCCCCAGCATTTT.